The clone carrying this TCR beta chain was counted a few times. No antigen is known for it. Combining a sample-barcoded 5' primer with a J-beta primer mix, a second PCR ran for roughly 7 to 11 cycles. Each CDR3 protein gets one entry after TCRdb re-called the 5' RACE reads with MiXCR. The sample lists 380,000 or so distinct CDR3 sequences; roughly half were seen once. V was clipped by 4 bases and J by 6 bases, with 10 bases between them. The CDR3 length is 13 residues. Per germline, CDR1 SGHTA and CDR2 FQGNSA. The source of the sample is a study of blood T cells in healthy people across ages. Points from the study as a whole: Across the age range, TCR beta diversity per million T cells fell in a roughly linear way.

All donors came from Russia, were Caucasian and healthy, and spanned ages about 6 to 100. The sample taken for sequencing was blood. This TCR derives from a man aged 55 to 69 in good health. The chain links TRBV7-2 to TRBJ2-1; D unclear. The CDR3 DNA reads TGTGCCAGCAGCTACCCTTCAGTCAATGAGCAGTTCTTC. Translated: CASSYPSVNEQFF.